This T cell receptor beta chain came from a study of cytomegalovirus exposure and HLA in healthy donors. In the case of this clone: Antigen specificity is unknown.

The PCR used 60 Vbeta and 13 Jbeta primers. Sequencing was performed with immunoSEQ multiplex PCR; in TCRdb, only in-frame clones are kept and a portion is missing. The sample records around 63,000 clones, around 85% being singletons. Study conclusions and caveats: Rare TCR sequences dominated, though some public TCRs recurred in many donors. CMV antigen specificity was confirmed in vitro for a few CMV-associated chains.

The CDR3 is 16 amino acids. V lost 5 bases, J lost 8 bases, and 14 bases stayed unmatched. Germline lookup yields CDR1 SEHNR and CDR2 FQNEAQ (reference sequence). This TCR derives from a woman in her twenties or thirties in good health and CMV-seronegative. This chain connects TRBV7-9 to TRBJ1-4; 7 bases line up with TRBD1. The specimen sequenced was PBMCs. The CDR3, as DNA: TGTGCCAGCAGCCAAGGACAGGCCGAGGGGGGAGAAAAACTGTTTTTT. Protein product: CASSQGQAEGGEKLFF.